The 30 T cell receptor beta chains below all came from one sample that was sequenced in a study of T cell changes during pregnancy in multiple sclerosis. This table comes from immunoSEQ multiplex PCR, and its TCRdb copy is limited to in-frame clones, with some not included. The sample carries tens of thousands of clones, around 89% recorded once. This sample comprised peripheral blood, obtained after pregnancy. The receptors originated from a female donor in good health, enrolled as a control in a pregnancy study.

The CDR3 spells CASGKRASGGFGGYEQYF. As DNA, the CDR3 is TGTGCCAGCGGAAAGAGGGCTAGCGGGGGATTTGGAGGCTACGAGCAGTACTTC. The rearrangement uses TRBV5-4 and TRBJ2-7; 10 bases align to TRBD2. Germline V gene data show CDR1 as SGHNT and CDR2 as YYREEE (reference sequence). The V segment lost 7 bases and the J segment 3 bases; nucleotides outside the gene matches: 19. The CDR3 sequence is 18 residues long. Full variable domain (outside the CDR3, taken from reference TRBV5-4 and TRBJ2-7): ETGVTQSPTHLIKTRGQQVTLRCSSQSGHNTVSWYQQALGQGPQFIFQYYREEENGRGNFPPRFSGLQFPNYSSELNVNALELDDSALYLCASGKRASGGFGGYEQYFGPGTRLTVT.

CDR3 region: CASSFKGAENTEAFF. CDR3 in DNA: TGTGCCAGTAGTTTCAAAGGGGCTGAAAACACTGAAGCTTTCTTT. The chain uses TRBV19 and TRBJ1-1; TRBD1 is a possible D gene (5 bases). In germline, CDR1 is LNHDA, CDR2 SQIVND (reference sequence). The CDR3 is 15 amino acids. V dropped 5 bases and J dropped 2 bases, with 15 bases sitting between them. The complete variable domain, with remaining parts taken from reference TRBV19 and TRBJ1-1, reads DGGITQSPKYLFRKEGQNVTLSCEQNLNHDAMYWYRQDPGQGLRLIYYSQIVNDFQKGDIAEGYSVSREKKESFPLTVTSAQKNPTAFYLCASSFKGAENTEAFFGQGTRLTVV.

The chain's CDR3 is CSVDEDSGNTIYF. CDR3 sequence (DNA): TGCAGCGTTGACGAGGACTCTGGAAACACCATATATTTT. The chain recombines TRBV29-1 with TRBJ1-3, with D hard to call. Germline CDR1 reads SQVTM; CDR2 reads ANQGSEA. The CDR3 spans 13 residues. V shed 3 bases and J shed 0 bases, with 6 bases lying between them.

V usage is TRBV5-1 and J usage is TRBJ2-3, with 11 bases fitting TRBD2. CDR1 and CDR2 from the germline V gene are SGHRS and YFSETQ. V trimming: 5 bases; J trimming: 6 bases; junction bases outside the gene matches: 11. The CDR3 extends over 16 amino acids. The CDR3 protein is CASRSGLADSRDTQYF. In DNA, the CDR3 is TGCGCCAGCAGGTCGGGACTAGCGGACTCCCGGGATACGCAGTATTTT.

CDR3 in amino acids: CSVPTGSYNEQFF. In DNA, the CDR3 is TGCAGCGTCCCGACAGGGAGTTACAATGAGCAGTTCTTC. The V gene is TRBV29-1, the J gene TRBJ2-1, with 7 bases matching TRBD1. V shed 6 bases, J shed 4 bases, and the junction held 6 bases outside the gene matches. The CDR3 runs to 13 residues. Looked up from germline, CDR1 is SQVTM and CDR2 is ANQGSEA.

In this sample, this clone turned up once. The CDR3 coding sequence is TGTGCCAGCAGCCCCAGGACAGTCTCTGGAAACACCATATATTTT. This translates into CASSPRTVSGNTIYF. V gene TRBV9 combines with J gene TRBJ1-3; possibly TRBD1 for D (6 bases). This CDR3 comprises 15 residues. V lost 4 bases, J lost 0 bases, and 11 bases lay in between. Germline V gives CDR1 SGDLS, CDR2 YYNGEE.

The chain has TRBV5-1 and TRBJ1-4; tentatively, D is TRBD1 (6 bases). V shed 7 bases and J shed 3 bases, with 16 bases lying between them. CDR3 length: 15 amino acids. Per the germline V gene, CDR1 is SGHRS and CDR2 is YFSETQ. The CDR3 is CASRASTGSNEKLFF. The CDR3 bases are TGCGCCAGCCGCGCGTCGACAGGATCTAATGAAAAACTGTTTTTT.

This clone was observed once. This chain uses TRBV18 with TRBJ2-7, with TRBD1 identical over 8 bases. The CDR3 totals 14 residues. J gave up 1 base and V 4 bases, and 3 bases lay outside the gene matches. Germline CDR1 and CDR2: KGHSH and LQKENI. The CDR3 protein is CASSLGQGSYEQYF. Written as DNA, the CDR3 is TGTGCCAGCTCACTCGGACAGGGATCCTACGAGCAGTACTTC.

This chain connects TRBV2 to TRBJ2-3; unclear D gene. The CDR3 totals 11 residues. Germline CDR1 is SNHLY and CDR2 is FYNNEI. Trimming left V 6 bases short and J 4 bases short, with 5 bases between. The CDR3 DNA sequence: TGTGCCAGCAGCCGAGCAGATACGCAGTATTTT. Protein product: CASSRADTQYF.

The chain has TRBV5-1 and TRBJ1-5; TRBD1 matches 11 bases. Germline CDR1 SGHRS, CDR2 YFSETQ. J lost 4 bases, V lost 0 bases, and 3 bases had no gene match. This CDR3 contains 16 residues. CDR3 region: CASSLGTGGPNQPQHF. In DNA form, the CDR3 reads TGCGCCAGCAGCTTGGGGACAGGGGGCCCTAATCAGCCCCAGCATTTT.

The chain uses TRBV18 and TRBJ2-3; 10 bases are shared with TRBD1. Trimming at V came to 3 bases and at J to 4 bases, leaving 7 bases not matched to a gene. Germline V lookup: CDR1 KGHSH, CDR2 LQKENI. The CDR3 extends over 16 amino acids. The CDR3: CASSPRDRGLPDTQYF. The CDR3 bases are TGTGCCAGCTCACCCCGGGACAGGGGACTCCCAGATACGCAGTATTTT. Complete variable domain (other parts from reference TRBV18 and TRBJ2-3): NAGVMQNPRHLVRRRGQEARLRCSPMKGHSHVYWYRQLPEEGLKFMVYLQKENIIDESGMPKERFSAEFPKEGPSILRIQQVVRGDSAAYFCASSPRDRGLPDTQYFGPGTRLTVL.

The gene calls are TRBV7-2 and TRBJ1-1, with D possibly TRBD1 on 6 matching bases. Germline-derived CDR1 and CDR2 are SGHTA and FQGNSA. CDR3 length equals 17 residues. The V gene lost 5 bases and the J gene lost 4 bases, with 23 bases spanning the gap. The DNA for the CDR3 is TGTGCCAGCAGCCTCAATAGTCTACAGGGTTGGAGCACTGAAGCTTTCTTT. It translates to CASSLNSLQGWSTEAFF. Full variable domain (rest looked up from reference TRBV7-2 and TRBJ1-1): GAGVSQSPSNKVTEKGKDVELRCDPISGHTALYWYRQSLGQGLEFLIYFQGNSAPDKSGLPSDRFSAERTGGSVSTLTIQRTQQEDSAVYLCASSLNSLQGWSTEAFFGQGTRLTVV.

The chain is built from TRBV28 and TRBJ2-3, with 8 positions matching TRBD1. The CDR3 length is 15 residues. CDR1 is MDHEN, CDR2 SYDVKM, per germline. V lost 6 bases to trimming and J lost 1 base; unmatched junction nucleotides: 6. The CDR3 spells CASSQQGDRTDTQYF. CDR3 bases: TGTGCCAGCAGCCAACAGGGGGATCGCACAGATACGCAGTATTTT.

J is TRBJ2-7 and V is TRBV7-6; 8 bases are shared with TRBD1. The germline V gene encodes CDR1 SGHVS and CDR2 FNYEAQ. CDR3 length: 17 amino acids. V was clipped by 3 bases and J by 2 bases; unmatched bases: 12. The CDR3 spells CASSFLVFGQGTYEQYF. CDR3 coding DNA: TGTGCCAGCAGCTTTCTTGTTTTCGGACAGGGCACCTACGAGCAGTACTTC. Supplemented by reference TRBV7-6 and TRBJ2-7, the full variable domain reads GAGVSQSPRYKVTKRGQDVALRCDPISGHVSLYWYRQALGQGPEFLTYFNYEAQQDKSGLPNDRFSAERPEGSISTLTIQRTEQRDSAMYRCASSFLVFGQGTYEQYFGPGTRLTVT.

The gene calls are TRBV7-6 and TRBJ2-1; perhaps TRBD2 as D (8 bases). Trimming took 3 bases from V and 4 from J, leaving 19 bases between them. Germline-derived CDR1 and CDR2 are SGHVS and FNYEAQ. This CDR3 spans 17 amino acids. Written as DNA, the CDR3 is TGTGCCAGCAGCTTCCCGACGGGAGGGGGCCTTTACAATGAGCAGTTCTTC. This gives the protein CASSFPTGGGLYNEQFF.

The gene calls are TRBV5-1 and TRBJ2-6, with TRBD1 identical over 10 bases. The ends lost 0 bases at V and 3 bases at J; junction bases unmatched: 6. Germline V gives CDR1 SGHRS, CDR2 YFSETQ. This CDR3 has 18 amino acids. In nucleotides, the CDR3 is TGCGCCAGCAGCTTGGTTGGGACAGGGGCGGGTGGGGCCAACGTCCTGACTTTC. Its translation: CASSLVGTGAGGANVLTF.

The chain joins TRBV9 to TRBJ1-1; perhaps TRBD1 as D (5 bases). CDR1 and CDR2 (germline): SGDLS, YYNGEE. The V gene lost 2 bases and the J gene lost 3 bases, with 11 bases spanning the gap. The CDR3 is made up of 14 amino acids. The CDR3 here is CASSVGREDTEAFF. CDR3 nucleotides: TGTGCCAGCAGCGTTGGCAGGGAGGACACTGAAGCTTTCTTT.

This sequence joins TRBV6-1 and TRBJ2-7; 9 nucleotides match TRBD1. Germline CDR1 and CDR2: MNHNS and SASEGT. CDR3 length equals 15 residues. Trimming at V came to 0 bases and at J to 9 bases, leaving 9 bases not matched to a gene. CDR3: CASSEAGQGVIRQYF. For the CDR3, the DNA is TGTGCCAGCAGTGAAGCGGGACAGGGTGTAATAAGGCAGTACTTC.

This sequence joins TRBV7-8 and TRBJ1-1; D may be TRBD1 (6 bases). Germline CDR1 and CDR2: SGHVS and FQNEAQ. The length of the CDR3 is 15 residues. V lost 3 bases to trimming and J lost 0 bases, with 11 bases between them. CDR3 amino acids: CASSLGGGVNTEAFF. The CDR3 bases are TGTGCCAGCAGCTTGGGAGGGGGGGTGAACACTGAAGCTTTCTTT.

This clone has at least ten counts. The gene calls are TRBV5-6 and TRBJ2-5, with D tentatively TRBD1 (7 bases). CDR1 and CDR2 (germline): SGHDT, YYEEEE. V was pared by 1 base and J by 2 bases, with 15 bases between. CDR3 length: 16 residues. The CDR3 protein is CASSLSGAGGQETQYF. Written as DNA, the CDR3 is TGTGCCAGCAGCTTGTCCGGCGCAGGGGGGCAAGAGACCCAGTACTTC.

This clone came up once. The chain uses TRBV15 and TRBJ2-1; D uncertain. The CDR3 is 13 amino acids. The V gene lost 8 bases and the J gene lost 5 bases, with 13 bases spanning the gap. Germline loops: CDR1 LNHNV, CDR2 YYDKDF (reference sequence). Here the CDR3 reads CATRSRGNNEQFF. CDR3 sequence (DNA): TGTGCCACCCGGTCGCGAGGCAACAATGAGCAGTTCTTC.

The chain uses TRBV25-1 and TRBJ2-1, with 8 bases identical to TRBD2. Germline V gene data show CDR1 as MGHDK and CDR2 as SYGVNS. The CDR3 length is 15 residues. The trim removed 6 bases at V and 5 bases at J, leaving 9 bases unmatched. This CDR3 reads CASRRGSGGNNEQFF. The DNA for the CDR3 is TGTGCCAGCAGACGGGGGAGCGGGGGTAACAATGAGCAGTTCTTC.

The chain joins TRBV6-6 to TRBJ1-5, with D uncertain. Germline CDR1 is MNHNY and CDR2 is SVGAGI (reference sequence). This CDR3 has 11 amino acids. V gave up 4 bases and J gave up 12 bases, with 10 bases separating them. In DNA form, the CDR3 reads TGTGCCAGCAGTTTTCCCGCGGACCAGCATTTT. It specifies CASSFPADQHF.

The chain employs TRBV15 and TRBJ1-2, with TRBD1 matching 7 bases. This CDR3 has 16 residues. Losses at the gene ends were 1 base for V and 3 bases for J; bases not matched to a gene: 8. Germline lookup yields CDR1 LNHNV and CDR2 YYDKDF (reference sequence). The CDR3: CATSRVSPRGDYGYTF. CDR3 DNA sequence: TGTGCCACCAGCAGAGTATCCCCCAGGGGGGACTATGGCTACACCTTC.

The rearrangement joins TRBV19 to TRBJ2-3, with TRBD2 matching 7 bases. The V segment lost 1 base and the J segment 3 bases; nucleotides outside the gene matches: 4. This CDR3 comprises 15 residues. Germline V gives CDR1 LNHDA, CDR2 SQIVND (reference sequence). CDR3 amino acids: CASSIAGGGTDTQYF. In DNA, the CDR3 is TGTGCCAGTAGTATAGCCGGCGGGGGTACAGATACGCAGTATTTT.

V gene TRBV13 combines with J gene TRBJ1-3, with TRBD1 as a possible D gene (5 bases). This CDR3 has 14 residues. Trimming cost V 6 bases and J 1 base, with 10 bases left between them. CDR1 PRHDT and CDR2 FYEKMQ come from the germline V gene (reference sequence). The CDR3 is CASSRGGSGNTIYF. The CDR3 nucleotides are TGTGCCAGCAGTCGGGGGGGATCTGGAAACACCATATATTTT.

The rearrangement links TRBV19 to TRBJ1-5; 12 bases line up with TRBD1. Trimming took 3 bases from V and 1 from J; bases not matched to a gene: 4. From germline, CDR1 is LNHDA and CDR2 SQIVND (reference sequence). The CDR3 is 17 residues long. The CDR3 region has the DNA TGTGCCAGTAGTATCGGGACAGGGGGCACCAGCAATCAGCCCCAGCATTTT. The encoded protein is CASSIGTGGTSNQPQHF.

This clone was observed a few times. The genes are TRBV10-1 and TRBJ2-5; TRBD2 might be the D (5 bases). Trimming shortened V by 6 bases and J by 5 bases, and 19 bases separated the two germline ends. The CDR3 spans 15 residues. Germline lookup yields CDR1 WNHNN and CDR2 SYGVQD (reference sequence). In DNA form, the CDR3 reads TGCGCCAGCAGCATGGCCCCGGGGAACGGGGAGACCCAGTACTTC. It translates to CASSMAPGNGETQYF.

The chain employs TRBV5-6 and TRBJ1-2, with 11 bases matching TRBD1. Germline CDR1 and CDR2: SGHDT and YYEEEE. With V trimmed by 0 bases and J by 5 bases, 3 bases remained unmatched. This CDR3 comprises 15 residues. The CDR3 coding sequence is TGTGCCAGCAGCTTGGGGACAGGGGGCTATTATGGCTACACCTTC. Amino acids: CASSLGTGGYYGYTF.

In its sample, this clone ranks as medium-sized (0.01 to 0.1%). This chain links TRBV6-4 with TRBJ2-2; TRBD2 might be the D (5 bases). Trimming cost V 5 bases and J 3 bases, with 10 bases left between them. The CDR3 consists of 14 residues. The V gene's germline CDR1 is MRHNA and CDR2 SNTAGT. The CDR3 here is CASSSDGDTGELFF. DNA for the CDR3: TGTGCCAGCAGTTCGGACGGGGACACCGGGGAGCTGTTTTTT.